Each of the 8 T cell receptor beta chains below was sequenced from the same sample in a study of blood T cell repertoires in COVID-19. Sequenced by immunoSEQ multiplex PCR; TCRdb stores in-frame clones only, minus some. Among under 60,000 clones listed, about 87% were seen once. Sequencing used peripheral blood. The receptor source for this set is a human donor with active COVID-19. The donor label of this sample is uncertain.

The V and J genes are TRBV3-1 (or the pseudogene TRBV3-2) and TRBJ1-2; maybe TRBD1 (5 bases). Trimming took off 3 bases at V and 4 bases at J, with 12 bases between the two ends. The CDR3 is 14 residues long. Germline CDR1 and CDR2: LGHDT and YNNKEL (reference sequence). Written as DNA, the CDR3 is TGTGCCAGCAGCCAGCTCCCGGGACTCTATGGCTACACCTTC. Translating gives CASSQLPGLYGYTF.

The chain's CDR3 is CASSRQGFGYTF. The CDR3 DNA follows: TGTGCCAGCAGCAGACAGGGGTTTGGCTACACCTTC. The rearrangement uses TRBV9 and TRBJ1-2; 8 bases are shared with TRBD1. The CDR3 runs to 12 residues. Per germline, CDR1 SGDLS and CDR2 YYNGEE. J was trimmed by 7 bases and V by 4 bases; bases with no gene match: 3.

The rearrangement links TRBV13 to TRBJ2-7; D is perhaps TRBD2 (5 bases). Germline V gene sequence: CDR1 PRHDT, CDR2 FYEKMQ (reference sequence). The CDR3 extends over 12 amino acids. V lost 1 base and J 7 bases, leaving 8 bases between the germline ends. Here the CDR3 reads CASSLEGREQYF. In DNA, the CDR3 is TGTGCCAGCAGCTTAGAAGGGAGAGAGCAGTACTTC.

This clone was recorded a few times. The genes are TRBV18 and TRBJ2-5; tentatively, D is TRBD2 (6 bases). Germline V gene data show CDR1 as KGHSH and CDR2 as LQKENI. The CDR3 extends over 14 amino acids. V was trimmed by 3 bases and J by 5 bases, leaving 13 bases between them. The CDR3 nucleotides are TGTGCCAGCTCACCGAGGAGGGGCCCGGAGACCCAGTACTTC. Its protein is CASSPRRGPETQYF.

The chain combines TRBV2 with TRBJ1-6; 9 bases match TRBD1. Germline values: CDR1 SNHLY, CDR2 FYNNEI. After removal of 8 bases from V and 10 bases from J, the junction contained 9 bases not matched to a gene. The CDR3 is 14 residues long. Here the CDR3 DNA reads TGTGCCAGCTTCTCGGGACAGGGTTTGTCACCCCTCCACTTT. It codes for CASFSGQGLSPLHF.

This sequence joins TRBV5-6 and TRBJ1-4; 8 bases are shared with TRBD1. The CDR3 has 14 residues. Germline values: CDR1 SGHDT, CDR2 YYEEEE. The trim removed 0 bases at V and 5 bases at J, leaving 0 bases unmatched. The CDR3 spells CASSLGDRNEKLFF. The CDR3 DNA reads TGTGCCAGCAGCTTGGGGGACAGGAATGAAAAACTGTTTTTT.

The CDR3 DNA reads as TGTGCCACCAGTGATTCGCGGACAGGGTCGGCCGGGGAGCTGTTTTTT. This sequence encodes CATSDSRTGSAGELFF. V gene TRBV24-1 combines with J gene TRBJ2-2; 8 bases align to TRBD1. V lost 2 bases and J lost 6; bases outside the gene matches: 7. The germline V gene has CDR1 KGHDR and CDR2 SFDVKD. The CDR3 spans 16 residues.

The chain links TRBV5-1 to TRBJ1-1, with D perhaps matching TRBD1 (6 bases). Germline loops: CDR1 SGHRS, CDR2 YFSETQ. CDR3 size: 16 residues. The germline V and J ends were trimmed by 4 bases and 1 base, with 17 bases remaining between them. CDR3 sequence (DNA): TGCGCCAGCAGCCCCTCACAGGGTATGGAGAACACTGAAGCTTTCTTT. Its protein product is CASSPSQGMENTEAFF.